This entry describes one T cell receptor (beta chain). The antigen is not known. This sample was included in a study of T cell responses to AZD1222 COVID-19 vaccine. This CDR3 contains 14 residues. The V gene end was trimmed by 6 bases and the J gene end by 6 bases; junction bases not matched to a gene: 7. Germline V gene sequence: CDR1 ENHRY, CDR2 SYGVKD. Data came from immunoSEQ multiplex PCR; TCRdb stores just in-frame clones and leaves some out. Here the sample spans about 100,000 clones, about 88% being singletons. General study points: Recipients of two AZD1222 doses showed rising Spike-specific TCR breadth and depth.

The chain couples TRBV10-3 to TRBJ1-4; 7 bases are a match to TRBD1. The receptor comes from an adult in good health. The specimen was peripheral blood, collected on day 0 of AZD1222 vaccination. CDR3 region: CAISPGGGDEKLFF. As DNA, the CDR3 is TGTGCCATCAGCCCAGGGGGGGGAGATGAAAAACTGTTTTTT.